The source of this TCR beta chain is a study of cytomegalovirus exposure and HLA in healthy donors. Study conclusions and caveats: Researchers reported that a few CMV-associated chains were confirmed in vitro as CMV antigen-specific.

Points on this clone: Its antigen remains unknown. Other DNA sequences from this sample encode an identical CDR3 as well.

This CDR3 region has 14 residues. Per germline, CDR1 SGHKS and CDR2 YYEKEE (reference sequence). Deletions cut 1 base from V and 4 bases from J, with 8 bases between. 13 Jbeta primers and 60 Vbeta primers were used for the PCR. Sequencing was performed with immunoSEQ multiplex PCR; in TCRdb, only in-frame clones are kept and a portion is missing. The sample shows 55,000 to 65,000 clones, about four fifths of them seen only once. This TCR derives from a woman in her forties in good health and CMV-seronegative. The sample taken for sequencing was PBMCs. V is TRBV5-5 and J is TRBJ2-2, with D possibly matching TRBD1 (5 bases). The CDR3 DNA is TGTGCCAGCAGCTTGTGGCAGGGCACCGGGGAGCTGTTTTTT. Protein sequence: CASSLWQGTGELFF.